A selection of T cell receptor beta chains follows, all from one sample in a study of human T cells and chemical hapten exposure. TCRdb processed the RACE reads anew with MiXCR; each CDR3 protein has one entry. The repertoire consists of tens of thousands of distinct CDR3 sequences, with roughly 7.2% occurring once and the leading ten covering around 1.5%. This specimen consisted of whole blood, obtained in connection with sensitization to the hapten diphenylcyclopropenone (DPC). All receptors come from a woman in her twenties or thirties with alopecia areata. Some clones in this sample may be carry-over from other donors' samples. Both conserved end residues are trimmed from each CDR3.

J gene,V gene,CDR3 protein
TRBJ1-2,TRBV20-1,SAREEPYGYT
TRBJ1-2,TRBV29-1,SVLTGPPSGYT
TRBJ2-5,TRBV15,ATSSPHPGTVKN
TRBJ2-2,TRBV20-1,SASSSRSTGELF
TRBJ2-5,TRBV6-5,ASNPLRGYQETQY
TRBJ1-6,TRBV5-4,ASSGGDRANSPLH
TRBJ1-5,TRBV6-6,ASRIGQYEPQH
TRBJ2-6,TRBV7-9,ASSYLPRSGANVLT
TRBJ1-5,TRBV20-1,SARVAGNQPQH
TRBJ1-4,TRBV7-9,ASSQSPTPWAEKLF
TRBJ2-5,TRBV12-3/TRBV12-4,ASSFLAGGQETQY
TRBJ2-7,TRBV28,VSSLLGVHEQY
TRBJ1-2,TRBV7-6,ASSSPFLGGYGYT
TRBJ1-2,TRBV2,ANQGQGAYGYT
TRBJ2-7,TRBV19,ASSDFHEQY
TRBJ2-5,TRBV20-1,SAPPLGPGPKETQY
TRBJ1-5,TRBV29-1,SAGGEGQPQH
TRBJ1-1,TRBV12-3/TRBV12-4,ASPPAPGQGNTEAF
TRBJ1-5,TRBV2,ASSEVGPPQH
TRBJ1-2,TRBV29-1,SVRRGANYGYT
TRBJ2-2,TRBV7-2,ASSFYAGAATGELF
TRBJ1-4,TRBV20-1,SARITSGQGREKLF
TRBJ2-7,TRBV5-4,ASSLGGTGGTYEQY
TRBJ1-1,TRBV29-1,SENTGTSEAF
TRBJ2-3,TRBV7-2,ASSLGDYSGGAIRADTQY
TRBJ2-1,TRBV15,ATSRGAGTGGLRHNEQF
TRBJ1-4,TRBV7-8,ASSFRDRGEKLF
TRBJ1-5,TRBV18,ASSPDNQPQH
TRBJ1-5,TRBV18,ASSPFAGNNQPQH
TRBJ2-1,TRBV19,ASTPGQEHNEQF
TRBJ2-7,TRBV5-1,ASSPTSFSYEQY
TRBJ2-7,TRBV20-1,SALGAGSYEQY
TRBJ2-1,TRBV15,ATSRARAGGFNEQF
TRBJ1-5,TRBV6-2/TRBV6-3,ASSYAGRSNQPQH
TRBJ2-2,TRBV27,ASPPRKGNTGELF
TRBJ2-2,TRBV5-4,ASSFPRGQNTGELF
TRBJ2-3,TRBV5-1,ASSLGAGGFGDTQY
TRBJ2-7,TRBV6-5,ASSLGGTGYEQY
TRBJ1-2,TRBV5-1,ASSLTVGLLGGYT
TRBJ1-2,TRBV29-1,SVSAGDNYGYT
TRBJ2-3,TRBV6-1,ASSERASGAGTDTQY
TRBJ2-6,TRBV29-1,SVDPGAGANVLT
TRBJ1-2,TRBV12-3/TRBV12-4,ASSSGTGSHGYT
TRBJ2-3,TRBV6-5,ASSYTGAGTDTQY
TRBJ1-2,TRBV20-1,SAEMGSYGYT
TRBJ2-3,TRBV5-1,ASSSGQGRTDTQY
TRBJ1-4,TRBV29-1,SVGHPLNEKLF
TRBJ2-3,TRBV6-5,ASSRGPDTQY
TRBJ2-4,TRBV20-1,SARPSGASNKNIQY
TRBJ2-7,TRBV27,ASSIPRDGVYEQY
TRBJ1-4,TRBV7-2,ASSLRAATNEKLF
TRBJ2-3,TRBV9,ASSARTSQGTDTQY
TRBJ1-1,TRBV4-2,ASSQAANEAF
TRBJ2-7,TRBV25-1,ASSDSTGADYEQY